The rows below give T cell receptor beta chains drawn from one sample of a study of Ad26.COV2.S vaccination and SARS-CoV-2 variants. Sequencing was performed with immunoSEQ multiplex PCR; in TCRdb, only in-frame clones are kept and a portion is missing. The sample shows 75,000 to 100,000 clones, about four fifths of them seen only once. The source material was peripheral blood, sampled after recovery from COVID-19. The source of these receptors is a human donor who had recovered from COVID-19. CDR3s include the opening cysteine and the closing phenylalanine or tryptophan. A D gene is named only where the DNA matches it firmly. Not every row has a clone size; where given, it reads once, few, many or a size class.

NA	NA	TRBV27	TRBJ2-4	TGTGCCAGCGGGCAAGGCAAAAACATTCAGTACTTC	CASGQGKNIQYF
NA	NA	TRBV7-2	TRBJ2-3	TGTGCCAGCAGCTTATCGGGGTGGAGTGGAACAGATACGCAGTATTTT	CASSLSGWSGTDTQYF
once	NA	TRBV10-3	TRBJ2-7	TGTGCCATCAGCTTTGACAGGAGCTCCTACGAGCAGTACTTC	CAISFDRSSYEQYF
NA	TRBD1	TRBV4-1	TRBJ1-2	TGCGCCAGCAGCCCCACGCCAGGGGGCGACTATGGCTACACCTTC	CASSPTPGGDYGYTF
once	NA	TRBV19	TRBJ2-5	TGTGCCAGTAGCAGGTGGGAGACCCAGTACTTC	CASSRWETQYF
NA	NA	TRBV4-2	TRBJ1-1	TGTGCCAGCAGCCAATTCTCTGGGGGCAGCGCCGCCGGGACTGAAGCTTTCTTT	CASSQFSGGSAAGTEAFF
NA	NA	TRBV19	TRBJ2-7	TGTGCCAGTAGCCCTGGGAACTCCTACGAGCAGTACTTC	CASSPGNSYEQYF
once	NA	TRBV28	TRBJ2-1	TGTGCCAGCAGTGCCCAACTCCAGGGCAACAATGAGCAGTTCTTC	CASSAQLQGNNEQFF
few	NA	TRBV5-4	TRBJ1-2	TGTGCCAGCAGCTTGGGGCCGGGGTTCGACCGCTACACCTTC	CASSLGPGFDRYTF
NA	TRBD1	TRBV28	TRBJ2-2	TGTGCCAGCAGACCTACAGGGGAAGCCACCGGGGAGCTGTTTTTT	CASRPTGEATGELFF
NA	NA	TRBV7-8	TRBJ1-1	TGTGCCAGCAGCTTATCGGGGAACACTGAAGCTTTCTTT	CASSLSGNTEAFF
NA	TRBD2	TRBV5-4	TRBJ2-1	TGTGCCAGCAGCTCCCTTAGCGGGAGCCGGGGTAATGAGCAGTTCTTC	CASSSLSGSRGNEQFF
NA	TRBD2	TRBV19	TRBJ2-3	TGTGCCAGTAGTATGGTAGCGGGAGTGTCAGCAGATACGCAGTATTTT	CASSMVAGVSADTQYF
NA	NA	TRBV9	TRBJ1-1	TGTGCCAGCAGCGGAATCATGAGATCAAGTGAAGCTTTCTTT	CASSGIMRSSEAFF
NA	TRBD2	TRBV7-3	TRBJ2-1	TGTGCCAGCAGCCCCCGAGGGCGGGAGACCTCCTACAATGAGCAGTTCTTC	CASSPRGRETSYNEQFF
few	NA	TRBV5-5	TRBJ1-5	TGTGCCAGCAGCTCCTGGCCATTTCCTAGCAATCAGCCCCAGCATTTT	CASSSWPFPSNQPQHF
NA	NA	TRBV15	TRBJ1-4	TGTGCCATCAGGCCAGGATCTAATGAAAAACTGTTTTTT	CAIRPGSNEKLFF
NA	NA	TRBV2	TRBJ2-7	TGTGCCAGCAAACGGGGCTACGAGCAGTACTTC	CASKRGYEQYF
NA	NA	TRBV28	TRBJ1-5	TGTGCCAGCAGTTTAGCAGGTAGCAATCAGCCCCAGCATTTT	CASSLAGSNQPQHF
NA	NA	TRBV28	TRBJ2-1	TGTGCCAGCAGTACTACAGGCTCCTACAATGAGCAGTTCTTC	CASSTTGSYNEQFF
NA	NA	TRBV6-5	TRBJ2-7	TGTGCCAGCACCGAGGGATACGAGCAGTACTTC	CASTEGYEQYF
NA	NA	TRBV5-1	TRBJ1-1	TGCGCCAGCAGCTTAAGGGACTTGGTGAACACTGAAGCTTTCTTT	CASSLRDLVNTEAFF
few	NA	TRBV5-1	TRBJ2-5	TGCGCCAGCAGCTTGGTAATAGATGGAGAGACCCAGTACTTC	CASSLVIDGETQYF
NA	TRBD2	TRBV3-1/TRBV3-2	TRBJ2-7	TGTGCCAGCAGCCAAGACCCGGCTAGCGGGTACGAGCAGTACTTC	CASSQDPASGYEQYF
NA	NA	TRBV5-6	TRBJ1-1	TGTGCCAGCAGCTACCCGGAGAGCACTGAAGCTTTCTTT	CASSYPESTEAFF
NA	TRBD1	TRBV28	TRBJ1-5	TGTGCCAGCAGTTTAGCCGGGGACAGAATGCAGCCCCAGCATTTT	CASSLAGDRMQPQHF
NA	TRBD2	TRBV9	TRBJ2-2	TGTGCCAGCAGCGTAGAGGGCGGGAGGGGACACGGGGAGCTGTTTTTT	CASSVEGGRGHGELFF
NA	NA	TRBV6-5	TRBJ1-3	TGTGCCAGCAGTTCCCTACGAGCCGGCGGTGGAAACACCATATATTTT	CASSSLRAGGGNTIYF
few	NA	TRBV18	TRBJ1-3	TGTGCCAGCTCACCGGGACACCACTCTGGAAACACCATATATTTT	CASSPGHHSGNTIYF
NA	NA	TRBV20-1	TRBJ1-1	TGCAGTGCTAGTCGGGAGGAAGCTTTCTTT	CSASREEAFF
NA	NA	TRBV10-3	TRBJ2-7	TGTGCCATCAGTGCGACAGGGACTGTAGACGAGCAGTACTTC	CAISATGTVDEQYF
NA	NA	TRBV6-1	TRBJ1-5	TGTGCCAGCAGTGACGGACTTCAGCCCCAGCATTTT	CASSDGLQPQHF
NA	NA	TRBV5-8	TRBJ2-5	TGTGCCAGCAGCATTGGGAGGGGGCAGGGAGAGACCCAGTACTTC	CASSIGRGQGETQYF
NA	NA	TRBV18	TRBJ2-7	TGTGCCAGCTCCCGGGGTGGCGGGGGCGATTACGAGCAGTACTTC	CASSRGGGGDYEQYF
NA	TRBD2	TRBV7-9	TRBJ2-7	TGTGCCAGCACAGCGGGAGACGGCGTGTACGAGCAGTACTTC	CASTAGDGVYEQYF
NA	NA	TRBV15	TRBJ1-3	TGTGCCACCAGCAGGGGAGACAGATACTCTGGAAACACCATATATTTT	CATSRGDRYSGNTIYF
NA	TRBD2	TRBV9	TRBJ2-3	TGTGCCAGCAGCGTAGAACAAGGACTAGCCGGGGATACGCAGTATTTT	CASSVEQGLAGDTQYF
NA	NA	TRBV28	TRBJ2-7	TGTGCCAGCAGTTCTGCTTACGAGCAGTACTTC	CASSSAYEQYF
NA	NA	TRBV11-3	TRBJ2-1	TGTGCCAGCAGCTTACGGCGTGGAGTTAGCGGTTACAATGAGCAGTTCTTC	CASSLRRGVSGYNEQFF
NA	TRBD1	TRBV27	TRBJ1-2	TGTGCCAGCAGTGGGGGGACAGGGGAATATGGCTACACCTTC	CASSGGTGEYGYTF
NA	TRBD2	TRBV27	TRBJ2-1	TGTGCCAGCAGTTTGGGGCGGGAGGACCGGAGCTCCTACAATGAGCAGTTCTTC	CASSLGREDRSSYNEQFF
few	TRBD2	TRBV19	TRBJ2-1	TGTGCCAGTAGTGTAGCGGGAGGGCTGGGGAATGAGCAGTTCTTC	CASSVAGGLGNEQFF
many	TRBD2	TRBV5-1	TRBJ2-2	TGCGCCAGCAGCTTGGGGACTAGCGGGAGACCCGGGGAGCTGTTTTTT	CASSLGTSGRPGELFF
NA	NA	TRBV7-9	TRBJ1-1	TGTGCCTCCCGGACAGATTGGATTATTGAAGCTTTCTTT	CASRTDWIIEAFF